This T cell receptor beta chain originates from a study of OX40 agonist ivuxolimab in advanced cancers. Method: immunoSEQ multiplex PCR; TCRdb's copy keeps in-frame clones and lacks some. The sample lists tens of thousands of clones, about nine tenths seen once, with about 4% in the top ten. In germline, CDR1 is MNHEY, CDR2 SMNVEV (reference sequence). Trimming took 5 bases from V and 4 from J; bases not matched to a gene: 7. The CDR3 has 15 residues. Sample: CD4+ or CD8+ T cells sorted from blood, taken in a trial of the OX40 agonist ivuxolimab. J is TRBJ2-3 and V is TRBV27, with TRBD1 matching over 9 bases. The receptor comes from an adult with an advanced solid tumor such as melanoma, head and neck, liver or kidney cancer. The CDR3 protein is CASSPWTGVADTQYF. The CDR3 coding sequence is TGTGCCAGCAGTCCCTGGACAGGGGTTGCAGATACGCAGTATTTT.